This passage covers 28 T cell receptor beta chains from one sample sequenced in a study of CD8+ T cells in alopecia areata. The treatment: oral pan-JAK inhibitor, 5-10 mg twice daily. Following extraction, RNA underwent reverse transcription to cDNA, which served as the sequencing template. Sequencing was performed with immunoSEQ multiplex PCR; in TCRdb, only in-frame clones are kept and a portion is missing. The sample yields roughly 210,000 clones, around two fifths seen once. The sequences come from CD4+ T cells sorted from blood, collected around week 37, from a patient treated with tofacitinib. These TCRs come from a human donor with alopecia areata.

The chain joins TRBV28 to TRBJ1-5; 7 bases agree with TRBD1. Per the germline V gene, CDR1 is MDHEN and CDR2 is SYDVKM. V was pared by 7 bases and J by 2 bases, with 8 bases of the junction left unmatched. The CDR3 has 15 residues. CDR3 residues: CASKTGTVGNQPQHF. The CDR3 DNA is TGTGCCAGCAAAACCGGGACAGTCGGCAATCAGCCCCAGCATTTT. Complete variable domain (other parts from reference TRBV28 and TRBJ1-5): DVKVTQSSRYLVKRTGEKVFLECVQDMDHENMFWYRQDPGLGLRLIYFSYDVKMKEKGDIPEGYSVSREKKERFSLILESASTNQTSMYLCASKTGTVGNQPQHFGDGTRLSIL.

Of note for this clone: Other DNA variants within this sample encode the same CDR3. The chain links TRBV29-1 to TRBJ2-1, with TRBD1 matching over 7 bases. The CDR3 runs 13 residues. With V trimmed by 5 bases and J by 1 base, 2 bases remained unmatched. Germline V CDR1 and CDR2: SQVTM, ANQGSEA. In DNA, the CDR3 is TGCAGCGTTCGGACAGGATCCTACAATGAGCAGTTCTTC. It yields the protein CSVRTGSYNEQFF.

A note on this clone: Other DNA sequences in this specimen translate into the identical CDR3. The V call is TRBV11-1, the J call TRBJ2-7; possibly TRBD1 for D (5 bases). Trimming cost V 5 bases and J 1 base, with 18 bases left between them. The CDR3 loop spans 16 amino acids. CDR1 is SGHAT and CDR2 is FQDESV in the germline V gene (reference sequence). The CDR3 DNA follows: TGTGCCAGCAGCCTTGGTGGGGCCAGGGCATCCTACGAGCAGTACTTC. Amino acid sequence: CASSLGGARASYEQYF.

The rearrangement joins TRBV30 to TRBJ1-2; D not certain. This CDR3 has 13 residues. CDR1 GTSNPN and CDR2 SVGIG come from the germline V gene (reference sequence). The V end lost 1 base, the J end lost 8 bases, and 14 bases lay between the germline ends. The CDR3 region has the DNA TGTGCCTGGAGTGCAGACCCACCTCGGGGCTACACCTTC. Protein product: CAWSADPPRGYTF.

The chain links TRBV9 to TRBJ2-5, with 12 bases identical to TRBD2. Germline V lookup: CDR1 SGDLS, CDR2 YYNGEE. J gave up 5 bases and V 4 bases, and 6 bases lay outside the gene matches. This CDR3 contains 15 residues. CDR3 sequence reads: CASSSRLAGEETQYF. CDR3 DNA sequence: TGTGCCAGCAGCTCCCGACTAGCGGGAGAGGAGACCCAGTACTTC.

This clone turned up a few times. The rearrangement links TRBV11-2 to TRBJ2-2; 9 bases line up with TRBD2. The CDR3 sequence is 13 residues long. CDR1 is SGHAT, CDR2 FQNNGV, per germline. The chain's CDR3 is CAVAGVNTGELFF. DNA of the CDR3: TGTGCTGTAGCGGGAGTGAACACCGGGGAGCTGTTTTTT. The whole variable domain, remainder taken from reference TRBV11-2 and TRBJ2-2, is EAGVAQSPRYKIIEKRQSVAFWCNPISGHATLYWYQQILGQGPKLLIQFQNNGVVDDSQLPKDRFSAERLKGVDSTLKIQPAKLEDSAVYLCAVAGVNTGELFFGEGSRLTVL.

There are many counts of this clone. The V and J genes are TRBV29-1 and TRBJ2-7; possibly TRBD2 for D (5 bases). V was clipped by 5 bases and J by 6 bases, with 14 bases between them. Germline loops: CDR1 SQVTM, CDR2 ANQGSEA. The CDR3 has 12 residues. The CDR3 coding sequence is TGCAGCGTTCTCAAAACTCGGGGCGAGCAGTACTTC. It codes for CSVLKTRGEQYF.

The chain carries TRBV15 and TRBJ2-1; D is unresolved. This CDR3 comprises 15 residues. Trimming left V 7 bases short and J 5 bases short, with 18 bases between. Germline CDR1 is LNHNV and CDR2 is YYDKDF (reference sequence). The DNA for the CDR3 is TGTGCCACCACCTCCGAGGTACTGGGAAACAATGAGCAGTTCTTC. Its protein product is CATTSEVLGNNEQFF.

This clone was recorded a few times. The chain couples TRBV5-1 to TRBJ2-1; 7 nucleotides line up with TRBD2. This CDR3 has 14 residues. Germline assignment: CDR1 SGHRS and CDR2 YFSETQ. V dropped 0 bases and J dropped 8; count of bases not matched to a gene: 5. The CDR3 spells CASSLATGGHEQFF. CDR3 DNA sequence: TGCGCCAGCAGCTTGGCGACGGGGGGTCATGAGCAGTTCTTC. Filled out from reference TRBV5-1 and TRBJ2-1, the complete variable domain reads KAGVTQTPRYLIKTRGQQVTLSCSPISGHRSVSWYQQTPGQGLQFLFEYFSETQRNKGNFPGRFSGRQFSNSRSEMNVSTLELGDSALYLCASSLATGGHEQFFGPGTRLTVL.

This clone has more than one count but fewer than ten. J is TRBJ2-7 and V is TRBV2; 8 nucleotides match TRBD2. Per the germline V gene, CDR1 is SNHLY and CDR2 is FYNNEI. This CDR3 comprises 15 residues. The junction had 7 bases not matched to a gene; V was cut back by 5 bases and J by 1 base. Here the CDR3 DNA reads TGTGCCAGCAGTTTCCGGACTAGCCGTTCCTACGAGCAGTACTTC. It codes for CASSFRTSRSYEQYF.

This clone has just a few counts. Distinct nucleotide sequences in the sample also encode this CDR3. This sequence joins TRBV5-1 and TRBJ2-5; D remains unclear. This CDR3 has 12 amino acids. Deletions cut 4 bases from V and 2 bases from J, with 6 bases between. Germline CDR1 SGHRS, CDR2 YFSETQ. CDR3 nucleotides: TGCGCCAGCAGCCTCGGGCAAGAGACCCAGTACTTC. Residues: CASSLGQETQYF.

The chain combines TRBV29-1 with TRBJ1-2; possible D gene TRBD1, 5 bases. Germline CDR1 is SQVTM and CDR2 is ANQGSEA. The CDR3 runs 15 residues. Deletions cut 1 base from V and 8 bases from J, with 20 bases between. DNA of the CDR3: TGCAGCGTTGAAGTCTACCCCGGGGCAGGAGAAGGCTACACCTTC. As protein: CSVEVYPGAGEGYTF.

This clone was seen a few times. Additional DNA sequences in this sample encode the identical CDR3. The chain links TRBV29-1 to TRBJ2-7, with D maybe TRBD2 (5 bases). The CDR3 has 11 amino acids. Germline lookup yields CDR1 SQVTM and CDR2 ANQGSEA. Trimming stripped 6 bases from V and 2 bases from J, with 8 bases between. The CDR3 nucleotides read TGCAGCGTGCGGGTTGCCTACGAGCAGTACTTC. Translating it yields CSVRVAYEQYF.

This sequence joins TRBV7-2 and TRBJ2-4; no clear D gene. There are 14 residues in the CDR3. CDR1 and CDR2 (germline): SGHTA, FQGNSA. Trimming removed 2 bases from V and 8 bases from J, with 13 bases in between. CDR3 in amino acids: CASSLLTRSDIQYF. DNA of the CDR3: TGTGCCAGCAGCTTATTAACCCGGAGCGACATTCAGTACTTC.

The rearrangement uses TRBV29-1 and TRBJ2-6; possibly TRBD1 or TRBD2 for D (5 bases each). Germline V lookup: CDR1 SQVTM, CDR2 ANQGSEA. Deletions cut 6 bases from V and 4 bases from J, with 13 bases between. The CDR3 is made up of 14 amino acids. The CDR3 sequence is CSVASGTGANVLTF. CDR3 nucleotide sequence: TGCAGCGTCGCTTCCGGGACCGGGGCCAACGTCCTGACTTTC.

By share, this clone ranks as medium-sized (0.01 to 0.1%). J is TRBJ2-1 and V is TRBV29-1, with D possibly being TRBD2 (5 bases). V was pared by 7 bases and J by 5 bases, with 18 bases between. Germline CDR1 reads SQVTM; CDR2 reads ANQGSEA. The CDR3 consists of 14 residues. CDR3: CSAIGLLTHNEQFF. In nucleotides, the CDR3 is TGCAGCGCCATCGGACTTCTAACTCACAATGAGCAGTTCTTC.

This clone was seen once. The rearrangement uses TRBV6-5 and TRBJ2-5; D not resolved. CDR1 is MNHEY and CDR2 is SVGAGI in the germline V gene. The CDR3 spans 13 residues. The V and J ends lost 8 bases and 1 base respectively, with 11 bases between them. The CDR3 nucleotides read TGTGCCAGCTCTAGGAGTAGCCAAGAGACCCAGTACTTC. Its protein product is CASSRSSQETQYF.

The chain's CDR3 is CASSKGLAAGETQYF. CDR3 bases: TGCGCCAGCAGCAAAGGACTAGCGGCGGGAGAGACCCAGTACTTC. V usage is TRBV5-1 and J usage is TRBJ2-5, with TRBD2 matching 10 bases. From germline, CDR1 is SGHRS and CDR2 YFSETQ. The CDR3 totals 15 residues. With 4 bases clipped from V and 4 bases from J, the junction kept 7 bases outside the gene matches.

V and J are TRBV28 and TRBJ1-5; D call uncertain. V lost 7 bases to trimming and J lost 1 base, with 8 bases between them. The CDR3 has 13 residues. The germline V gene encodes CDR1 MDHEN and CDR2 SYDVKM. The DNA of the CDR3 is TGTGCCAGCACCCCCCCGAGCAATCAGCCCCAGCATTTT. Its protein product is CASTPPSNQPQHF.

This chain uses TRBV14 with TRBJ2-1; maybe TRBD1 (5 bases). V lost 1 base, J lost 10 bases, and 17 bases lay in between. The CDR3 length is 15 residues. Germline V lookup: CDR1 SGHDN, CDR2 FVKESK. CDR3 in amino acids: CASSQGVSRAEEQFF. The DNA of the CDR3 is TGTGCCAGCAGCCAAGGTGTATCCAGGGCGGAAGAGCAGTTCTTC.

In its sample, this clone was seen a few times. This chain links TRBV4-1 with TRBJ2-7; no clear D gene. This CDR3 is built from 15 residues. The germline V and J ends were trimmed by 4 bases and 1 base, with 14 bases remaining between them. Germline CDR1 MGHRA, CDR2 YSYEKL. CDR3 region: CASSRIIQVSYEQYF. DNA of the CDR3: TGCGCCAGCAGCCGGATTATTCAGGTTTCCTACGAGCAGTACTTC.

Turning to this clone: An end of the junction does not agree with germline; a read error may underlie this. The V gene is TRBV6-6, the J gene TRBJ1-1, with D unclear. Germline assignment: CDR1 MNHNY and CDR2 SVGAGI (reference sequence). CDR3 length: 12 residues. The DNA for the CDR3 is TGTGCCAGCACTTACGGTACAAATGAAGCTTTCTTT. Its translation: CASTYGTNEAFF.

The rearrangement joins TRBV29-1 to TRBJ2-7, with D hard to call. Germline-derived CDR1 and CDR2 are SQVTM and ANQGSEA. V lost 8 bases and J 3 bases, leaving 14 bases between the germline ends. This CDR3 has 12 amino acids. The CDR3 DNA reads as TGCAGCTACGGACCAACGCGCTACGAGCAGTACTTC. It codes for CSYGPTRYEQYF.

The rearrangement uses TRBV30 and TRBJ2-7, with D unresolved. Germline V gives CDR1 GTSNPN, CDR2 SVGIG (reference sequence). CDR3 length equals 12 residues. V was trimmed by 3 bases and J by 6 bases, leaving 12 bases between them. CDR3 DNA: TGTGCCTGGAGCTGGCTCGAGTCCGAGCAGTACTTC. It translates to CAWSWLESEQYF.

The sample holds a few counts of this clone. The CDR3 is CASSFGQPSGNTIYF. In nucleotides, the CDR3 is TGTGCCAGCAGTTTTGGTCAACCCTCTGGAAACACCATATATTTT. The rearrangement uses TRBV28 and TRBJ1-3; D is undetermined. Germline CDR1 reads MDHEN; CDR2 reads SYDVKM. The CDR3 spans 15 residues. Trimming pared 3 bases from V and 0 bases from J, leaving 9 bases between.

V and J are TRBV30 and TRBJ1-1; D unresolved. V lost 0 bases to trimming and J lost 2 bases, with 13 bases between them. CDR1 and CDR2 (germline): GTSNPN, SVGIG (reference sequence). The CDR3 loop spans 15 amino acids. CDR3 amino acids: CAWSVGLGSNTEAFF. DNA of the CDR3: TGTGCCTGGAGTGTAGGATTAGGGAGCAACACTGAAGCTTTCTTT.

The chain carries TRBV5-6 and TRBJ1-1, with D unresolved. Germline V CDR1 and CDR2: SGHDT, YYEEEE. The CDR3 consists of 13 residues. V dropped 0 bases and J dropped 1 base, with 4 bases sitting between them. The CDR3 loop is CASSLEQNTEAFF. CDR3 nucleotide sequence: TGTGCCAGCAGCTTGGAACAGAACACTGAAGCTTTCTTT.

This clone was picked up a small number of times. The V and J genes are TRBV29-1 and TRBJ2-5, with a weak D call TRBD2 (6 bases). Trimming removed 4 bases from V and 1 base from J, with 10 bases in between. Germline CDR1 is SQVTM and CDR2 is ANQGSEA. This CDR3 has 13 amino acids. In DNA, the CDR3 is TGCAGCGTTGGTTGGGGAGGCCAAGAGACCCAGTACTTC. Its translation: CSVGWGGQETQYF.